A selection of T cell receptor beta chains follows, all from one sample in a study of T cell responses to AZD1222 COVID-19 vaccine. TCRdb's copy holds only in-frame clones and misses some; the assay was immunoSEQ multiplex PCR. The sample shows fewer than 100,000 clones, around 90% of them seen only once. This specimen consisted of peripheral blood, obtained on day 0 of AZD1222 vaccination. These TCRs come from an adult in good health. Both conserved end residues are part of each CDR3. Each record gives: CDR3 protein, J gene, V gene.

cdr3_aa: CASSESGGAQPQHF; j_call: TRBJ1-5; v_call: TRBV25-1
cdr3_aa: CASRRGWNEQFF; j_call: TRBJ2-1; v_call: TRBV6-5
cdr3_aa: CASSAADYGYTF; j_call: TRBJ1-2; v_call: TRBV25-1
cdr3_aa: CASSQEGTQGNTIYF; j_call: TRBJ1-3; v_call: TRBV14
cdr3_aa: CASTLAGGTYNEQFF; j_call: TRBJ2-1; v_call: TRBV7-2
cdr3_aa: CASQLGAAPQYF; j_call: TRBJ2-3; v_call: TRBV6-5
cdr3_aa: CASSRRQGSLGELFF; j_call: TRBJ2-2; v_call: TRBV11-1
cdr3_aa: CASSHANSGTGANEQYF; j_call: TRBJ2-7; v_call: TRBV11-3
cdr3_aa: CASSQETAGTGGYTF; j_call: TRBJ1-2; v_call: TRBV4-3
cdr3_aa: CASSPDRVYGYTF; j_call: TRBJ1-2; v_call: TRBV28
cdr3_aa: CASSVGGQGRYGYTF; j_call: TRBJ1-2; v_call: TRBV9
cdr3_aa: CASSQPDRPNTEAFF; j_call: TRBJ1-1; v_call: TRBV5-6
cdr3_aa: CASSLGSGDHYEQYF; j_call: TRBJ2-7; v_call: TRBV5-4
cdr3_aa: CASASQPSYNEQFF; j_call: TRBJ2-1; v_call: TRBV6-5
cdr3_aa: CASSPNLGRNYGYTF; j_call: TRBJ1-2; v_call: TRBV18
cdr3_aa: CASSYSLGAPYEQYF; j_call: TRBJ2-7; v_call: TRBV6-5
cdr3_aa: CASSKLLGRQPQHF; j_call: TRBJ1-5; v_call: TRBV6-5
cdr3_aa: CASSPRRGYGYTF; j_call: TRBJ1-2; v_call: TRBV9
cdr3_aa: CASSHQVGGATGELFF; j_call: TRBJ2-2; v_call: TRBV4-3
cdr3_aa: CASSPFGTGVVYSNQPQHF; j_call: TRBJ1-5; v_call: TRBV27
cdr3_aa: CASSQGDTYNQPQHF; j_call: TRBJ1-5; v_call: TRBV4-1
cdr3_aa: CASSLGSGGNQPQHF; j_call: TRBJ1-5; v_call: TRBV11-2
cdr3_aa: CASSQDPPGGVRSGELFF; j_call: TRBJ2-2; v_call: TRBV4-3
cdr3_aa: CASSQDGQGAGGYTF; j_call: TRBJ1-2; v_call: TRBV4-3
cdr3_aa: CASSPKGGELFF; j_call: TRBJ2-2; v_call: TRBV12-3/TRBV12-4
cdr3_aa: CSARTGGDTGELFF; j_call: TRBJ2-2; v_call: TRBV29-1
cdr3_aa: CASSRQDSYTF; j_call: TRBJ1-2; v_call: TRBV2
cdr3_aa: CASSPPYNEQFF; j_call: TRBJ2-1; v_call: TRBV18
cdr3_aa: CANWGGTYNEQFF; j_call: TRBJ2-1; v_call: TRBV6-5
cdr3_aa: CATSRDMQETQYF; j_call: TRBJ2-5; v_call: TRBV15